The present T cell receptor (beta chain) was sequenced within a study of T-cell reconstitution after alpha-beta-depleted transplantation in children. A library of TCRbeta sequences, prepared with unique molecular identifiers, was generated. TCRdb re-analysed the PCR reads in MiXCR, keeping a single row per CDR3 protein. Of about 460,000 distinct CDR3 sequences in the sample, around 12% are singletons; the top ten hold around 5.8%. This clonotype turned up a few times. Trimming cost V 5 bases and J 6 bases; bases outside gene matches: 5. This CDR3 has 13 residues. The germline gives CDR1 LNHNV, CDR2 YYDKDF (reference sequence).

Sample: PBMCs from the stem cell graft donor, taken from the stem cell graft. The receptor comes from a human donor who donated a stem cell graft to a child with combined immunodeficiency. This sequence joins TRBV15 and TRBJ1-1, with 8 bases matching TRBD1. In DNA, the CDR3 is TGTGCCACCAGCCAACAGGGGGGGGCTGAAGCTTTCTTT. Protein: CATSQQGGAEAFF.